Shown below are 20 T cell receptor beta chains from a single sample sequenced in a study of blood T cell repertoires in COVID-19. Libraries were prepared by immunoSEQ multiplex PCR; TCRdb keeps only in-frame clonotypes and omits some of them. The sample consists of 100,000 to 150,000 clones, roughly 72% of them appearing once. The sequencing sample was made of peripheral blood. These receptors were collected from a man at least 80 years old with COVID-19, enrolled during active disease.

This clone was seen a single time. This chain links TRBV6-1 with TRBJ2-7; 13 bases align to TRBD2. CDR1 is MNHNS, CDR2 SASEGT, per germline. The CDR3 loop spans 19 amino acids. J was trimmed by 6 bases and V by 4 bases; bases with no gene match: 18. The CDR3 sequence: CASSATGTGGLAGVGEQYF. The CDR3 DNA reads as TGTGCCAGCAGTGCCACCGGGACAGGAGGACTAGCGGGAGTGGGCGAGCAGTACTTC.

The chain links TRBV7-9 to TRBJ1-3; D is uncertain. The germline V gene has CDR1 SEHNR and CDR2 FQNEAQ (reference sequence). Trimming stripped 9 bases from V and 0 bases from J, with 12 bases between. CDR3 length: 14 residues. This CDR3 reads CASTDSSSGNTIYF. DNA for the CDR3: TGTGCCAGTACTGACTCGAGCTCTGGAAACACCATATATTTT.

The chain has TRBV7-9 and TRBJ1-1; D unclear. The CDR3 sequence is 13 residues long. V was trimmed by 2 bases and J by 0 bases, leaving 4 bases between them. Germline CDR1 and CDR2: SEHNR and FQNEAQ (reference sequence). CDR3 DNA sequence: TGTGCCAGCAGCTTAACGGTGAACACTGAAGCTTTCTTT. It encodes CASSLTVNTEAFF.

The chain recombines TRBV6-2 or TRBV6-3 with TRBJ2-1; 7 positions match TRBD1. Per germline, CDR1 MNHEY and CDR2 SVGEGT. The CDR3 length is 16 residues. V was clipped by 0 bases and J by 4 bases; unmatched bases: 6. CDR3 sequence (DNA): TGTGCCAGCAGTTACTCGACGGCAGGGGGATACAATGAGCAGTTCTTC. This translates into CASSYSTAGGYNEQFF.

The rearrangement uses TRBV19 and TRBJ2-7, with TRBD1 as a possible D gene (5 bases). The CDR3 contains 14 residues. CDR1 and CDR2 (germline): LNHDA, SQIVND (reference sequence). V gave up 1 base and J gave up 6 bases, with 13 bases separating them. CDR3 loop: CASSIVGQGGEQYF. As DNA, the CDR3 is TGTGCCAGTAGTATAGTCGGTCAGGGCGGCGAGCAGTACTTC.

The chain has TRBV28 and TRBJ2-7, with a possible D match to TRBD1 (7 bases). V was clipped by 3 bases and J by 7 bases, with 16 bases between them. Germline V gene data show CDR1 as MDHEN and CDR2 as SYDVKM. The CDR3 runs 14 residues. The CDR3 DNA is TGTGCCAGCAGTTTTGTTTCCCCAGGGGGGGAGCAGTACTTC. Translation: CASSFVSPGGEQYF.

The chain joins TRBV18 to TRBJ2-7, with D possibly TRBD2 on 6 matching bases. Germline-derived CDR1 and CDR2 are KGHSH and LQKENI. V was trimmed by 3 bases and J by 5 bases, leaving 20 bases between them. This CDR3 spans 16 amino acids. The CDR3 loop reads CASSPRGPGGPHEQYF. CDR3 nucleotides: TGTGCCAGCTCACCCCGCGGACCCGGAGGGCCGCACGAGCAGTACTTC.

The chain has TRBV19 and TRBJ2-7; no clear D. The CDR3 sequence is 13 residues long. The ends were cut back, 4 bases at V and 6 bases at J, with 13 bases in the middle. Germline V gene data show CDR1 as LNHDA and CDR2 as SQIVND (reference sequence). CDR3 DNA: TGTGCCAGTAGTAGACACCCGCCTGGCGAGCAGTACTTC. Translated: CASSRHPPGEQYF.

The gene calls are TRBV9 and TRBJ2-5; TRBD2 agrees at 8 bases. V was clipped by 4 bases and J by 4 bases; unmatched bases: 9. This CDR3 has 15 residues. Per germline, CDR1 SGDLS and CDR2 YYNGEE. The CDR3 bases are TGTGCCAGCAGCCCCGGGAGGGCCTCGGCAGAGACCCAGTACTTC. Its translation: CASSPGRASAETQYF.

This sequence joins TRBV7-6 and TRBJ2-7; D might be TRBD1 (6 bases). Germline V gene lookup returns CDR1 SGHVS and CDR2 FNYEAQ. V dropped 5 bases and J dropped 1 base, with 15 bases sitting between them. The CDR3 extends over 15 amino acids. In nucleotides, the CDR3 is TGTGCCAGCAGCAGAAGGACAGCCTATTCCTACGAGCAGTACTTC. Translating gives CASSRRTAYSYEQYF.

DNA of the CDR3: TGCGCCAGCAGCCCACTAGCGGGAGTTTCCTACGAGCAGTACTTC. Protein sequence: CASSPLAGVSYEQYF. This chain connects TRBV5-1 to TRBJ2-7, with 11 bases that match TRBD2. The CDR3 consists of 15 residues. Germline CDR1 reads SGHRS; CDR2 reads YFSETQ. V shed 4 bases and J 1 base; nucleotides not matched to a gene: 4.

This sequence joins TRBV29-1 and TRBJ2-3, with D possibly TRBD1 on 6 matching bases. The germline CDR1 and CDR2 sequences are SQVTM and ANQGSEA. Deletions cut 6 bases from V and 3 bases from J, with 19 bases between. CDR3 size: 15 residues. The CDR3 DNA reads as TGCAGCGTCGAGGGGGTACAGGGTCTGACAGATACGCAGTATTTT. The encoded protein is CSVEGVQGLTDTQYF.

The V call is TRBV5-6, the J call TRBJ2-3; a weak D match, TRBD2 (6 bases). Germline-derived CDR1 and CDR2 are SGHDT and YYEEEE. The CDR3 loop spans 13 amino acids. Trimming pared 5 bases from V and 4 bases from J, leaving 11 bases between. For the CDR3, the DNA is TGTGCCAGCAGTCGTGGAGGGCCAGATACGCAGTATTTT. It codes for CASSRGGPDTQYF.

This clone has more than one count but fewer than ten. At one end the junction does not follow the germline gene, possibly because of a read error. The chain carries TRBV4-2 and TRBJ2-5; 10 bases line up with TRBD2. Per the germline V gene, CDR1 is LGHNA and CDR2 is YNFKEQ. CDR3 size: 15 residues. This CDR3 is CASSQEWTSGEVKDF. CDR3 DNA sequence: TGTGCCAGCAGCCAAGAGTGGACTAGCGGAGAGGTTAAGGACTTC.

This rearrangement joins TRBV29-1 to TRBJ2-1; a weak D match, TRBD2 (5 bases). Germline V gene data show CDR1 as SQVTM and CDR2 as ANQGSEA. Trimming shortened V by 7 bases and J by 8 bases, and 18 bases separated the two germline ends. This CDR3 comprises 13 residues. For the CDR3, the DNA is TGCAGCGGAATGACCGCCGGGGTGTATGAGCAGTTCTTC. Its protein is CSGMTAGVYEQFF.

V usage is TRBV10-2 and J usage is TRBJ2-1; 7 nucleotides agree with TRBD2. This CDR3 has 15 amino acids. Germline loops: CDR1 WSHSY, CDR2 SAAADI. V trimming: 5 bases; J trimming: 6 bases; junction bases outside the gene matches: 10. The CDR3 here is CASSPSTGGRNEQFF. The CDR3 DNA follows: TGCGCCAGCAGTCCCAGCACGGGAGGCCGCAATGAGCAGTTCTTC.

This chain links TRBV3-1 (or the pseudogene TRBV3-2) with TRBJ1-2, with 11 bases lining up with TRBD1. Germline V CDR1 and CDR2: LGHDT, YNNKEL (reference sequence). The trim removed 1 base at V and 4 bases at J, leaving 2 bases unmatched. The CDR3 has 15 residues. DNA for the CDR3: TGTGCCAGCAGCCAAGCCGGGACAGGGGGCTATGGCTACACCTTC. It is translated as CASSQAGTGGYGYTF.

This clone was picked up one time. The chain carries TRBV5-8 and TRBJ2-5, with 10 bases fitting TRBD1. Germline V CDR1 and CDR2: SGHTS, YDEGEE. The CDR3 is 15 amino acids. After removal of 3 bases from V and 5 bases from J, the junction contained 7 bases not matched to a gene. CDR3 loop: CASSSDRGTWETQYF. CDR3 DNA sequence: TGTGCCAGCAGCTCGGACAGGGGGACGTGGGAGACCCAGTACTTC.

V usage is TRBV2 and J usage is TRBJ1-1, with D possibly matching TRBD1 (5 bases). From germline, CDR1 is SNHLY and CDR2 FYNNEI. CDR3 length equals 16 residues. The V end lost 1 base, the J end lost 1 base, and 13 bases lay between the germline ends. The CDR3 nucleotides read TGTGCCAGCAGTGAAGAACATTGGGGGGGGAACACTGAAGCTTTCTTT. It translates to CASSEEHWGGNTEAFF.

The chain joins TRBV6-5 to TRBJ2-1; D unclear. Germline loops: CDR1 MNHEY, CDR2 SVGAGI. The CDR3 loop spans 15 amino acids. Trimming cost V 6 bases and J 0 bases, with 12 bases left between them. The CDR3 loop is CASRLAVVSYNEQFF. CDR3 nucleotides: TGTGCCAGCAGACTGGCGGTAGTCTCCTACAATGAGCAGTTCTTC.